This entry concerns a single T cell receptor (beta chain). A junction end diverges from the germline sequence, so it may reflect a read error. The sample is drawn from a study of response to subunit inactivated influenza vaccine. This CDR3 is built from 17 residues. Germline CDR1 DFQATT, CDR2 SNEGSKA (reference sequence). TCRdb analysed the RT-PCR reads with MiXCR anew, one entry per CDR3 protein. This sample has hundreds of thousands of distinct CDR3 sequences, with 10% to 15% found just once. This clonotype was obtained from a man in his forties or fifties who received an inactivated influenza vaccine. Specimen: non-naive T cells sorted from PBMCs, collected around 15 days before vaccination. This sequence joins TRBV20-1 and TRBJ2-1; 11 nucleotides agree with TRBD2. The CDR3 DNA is TGCTGTGCTAGAGGGCTAGCGGGGGGAGACAGATACAATGAGCAGTTCTTC. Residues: CCARGLAGGDRYNEQFF.